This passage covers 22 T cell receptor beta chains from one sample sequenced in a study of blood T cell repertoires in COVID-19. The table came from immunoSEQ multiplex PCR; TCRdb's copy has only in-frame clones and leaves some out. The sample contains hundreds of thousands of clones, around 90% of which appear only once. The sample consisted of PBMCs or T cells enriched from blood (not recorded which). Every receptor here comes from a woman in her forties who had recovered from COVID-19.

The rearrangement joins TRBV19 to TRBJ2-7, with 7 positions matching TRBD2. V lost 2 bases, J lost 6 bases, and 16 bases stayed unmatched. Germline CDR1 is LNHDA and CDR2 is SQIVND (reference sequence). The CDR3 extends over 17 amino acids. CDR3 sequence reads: CASSISTSGTFSREQYF. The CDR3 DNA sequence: TGTGCCAGTAGTATAAGCACCAGCGGGACCTTCTCCCGCGAGCAGTACTTC.

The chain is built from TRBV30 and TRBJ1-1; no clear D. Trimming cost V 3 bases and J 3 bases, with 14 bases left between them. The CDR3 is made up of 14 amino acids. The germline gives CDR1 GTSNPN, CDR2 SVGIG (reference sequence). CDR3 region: CAWRELASDTEAFF. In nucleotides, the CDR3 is TGTGCCTGGAGGGAGCTTGCGAGCGACACTGAAGCTTTCTTT.

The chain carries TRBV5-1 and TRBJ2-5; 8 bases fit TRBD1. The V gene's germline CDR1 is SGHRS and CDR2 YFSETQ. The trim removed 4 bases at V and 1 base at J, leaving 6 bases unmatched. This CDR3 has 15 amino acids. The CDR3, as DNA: TGCGCCAGCAGCGGGCAGGGGGCGGTCCAAGAGACCCAGTACTTC. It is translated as CASSGQGAVQETQYF.

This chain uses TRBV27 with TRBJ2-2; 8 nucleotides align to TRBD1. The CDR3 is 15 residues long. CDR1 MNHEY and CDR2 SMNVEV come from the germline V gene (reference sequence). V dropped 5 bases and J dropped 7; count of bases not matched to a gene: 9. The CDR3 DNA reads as TGTGCCAGCAGTCCCGGGACAGGAGGCCGCGGGGAGCTGTTTTTT. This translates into CASSPGTGGRGELFF.

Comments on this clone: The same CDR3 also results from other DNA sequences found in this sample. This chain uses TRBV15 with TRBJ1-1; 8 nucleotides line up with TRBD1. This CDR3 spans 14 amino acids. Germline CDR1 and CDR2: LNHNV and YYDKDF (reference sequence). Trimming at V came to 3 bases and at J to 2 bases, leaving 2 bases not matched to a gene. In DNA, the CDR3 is TGTGCCACCAGCAGGGACAGGGTTAACACTGAAGCTTTCTTT. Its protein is CATSRDRVNTEAFF.

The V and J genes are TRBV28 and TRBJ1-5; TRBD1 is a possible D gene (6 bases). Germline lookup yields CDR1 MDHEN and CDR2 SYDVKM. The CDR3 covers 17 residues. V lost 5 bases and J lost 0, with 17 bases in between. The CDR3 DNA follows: TGTGCCAGCAGTGCCCCAGGGGTTACTTTTAGCAATCAGCCCCAGCATTTT. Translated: CASSAPGVTFSNQPQHF. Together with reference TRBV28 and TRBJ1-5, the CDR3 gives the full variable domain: DVKVTQSSRYLVKRTGEKVFLECVQDMDHENMFWYRQDPGLGLRLIYFSYDVKMKEKGDIPEGYSVSREKKERFSLILESASTNQTSMYLCASSAPGVTFSNQPQHFGDGTRLSIL.

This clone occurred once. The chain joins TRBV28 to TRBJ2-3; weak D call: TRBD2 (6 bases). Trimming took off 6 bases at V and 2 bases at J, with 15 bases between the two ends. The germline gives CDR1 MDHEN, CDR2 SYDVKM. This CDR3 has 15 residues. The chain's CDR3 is CASSRRGTPTDTQYF. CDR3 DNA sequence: TGTGCCAGCAGCCGACGGGGGACCCCCACAGATACGCAGTATTTT.

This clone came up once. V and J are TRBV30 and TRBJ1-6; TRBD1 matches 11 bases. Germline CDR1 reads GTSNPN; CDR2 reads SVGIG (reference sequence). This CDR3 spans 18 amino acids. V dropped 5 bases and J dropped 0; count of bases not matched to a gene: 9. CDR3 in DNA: TGTGCCTGGGCCGGGACAGGGGGTTCAAGCTCCTATAATTCACCCCTCCACTTT. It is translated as CAWAGTGGSSSYNSPLHF.

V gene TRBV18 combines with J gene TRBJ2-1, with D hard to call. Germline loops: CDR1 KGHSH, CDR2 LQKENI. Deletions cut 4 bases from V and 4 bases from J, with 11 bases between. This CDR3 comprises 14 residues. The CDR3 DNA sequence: TGTGCCAGCTCACAACTCTACCTTTACAATGAGCAGTTCTTC. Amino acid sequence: CASSQLYLYNEQFF.

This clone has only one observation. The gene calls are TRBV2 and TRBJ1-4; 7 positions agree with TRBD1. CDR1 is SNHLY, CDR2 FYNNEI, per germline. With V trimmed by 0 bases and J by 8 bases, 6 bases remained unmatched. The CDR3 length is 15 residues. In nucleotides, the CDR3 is TGTGCCAGCAGTGAAGCCGGCAGGGGGGAGGAAAAACTGTTTTTT. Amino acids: CASSEAGRGEEKLFF.

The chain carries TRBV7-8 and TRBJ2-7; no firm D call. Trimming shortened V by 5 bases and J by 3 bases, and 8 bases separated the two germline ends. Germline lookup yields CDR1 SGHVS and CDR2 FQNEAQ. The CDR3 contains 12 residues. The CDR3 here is CASSLPGYEQYF. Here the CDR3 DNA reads TGTGCCAGCAGCCTCCCCGGCTACGAGCAGTACTTC.

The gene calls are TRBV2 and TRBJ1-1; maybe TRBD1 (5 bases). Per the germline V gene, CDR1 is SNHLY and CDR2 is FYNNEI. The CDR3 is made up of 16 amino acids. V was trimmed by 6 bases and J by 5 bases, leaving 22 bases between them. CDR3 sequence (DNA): TGTGCCAGCAGACCCAGGGCGGGGTCCTCGTGGACTGAAGCTTTCTTT. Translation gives CASRPRAGSSWTEAFF. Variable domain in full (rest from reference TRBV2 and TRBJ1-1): EPEVTQTPSHQVTQMGQEVILRCVPISNHLYFYWYRQILGQKVEFLVSFYNNEISEKSEIFDDQFSVERPDGSNFTLKIRSTKLEDSAMYFCASRPRAGSSWTEAFFGQGTRLTVV.

CDR3 DNA sequence: TGTGCCAGCAGCCCATCTCAGGGGTCCGCAGGAAACACCATATATTTT. Translation gives CASSPSQGSAGNTIYF. The V and J genes are TRBV7-3 and TRBJ1-3; possible D gene TRBD1, 6 bases. Germline V gene sequence: CDR1 SGHTA, CDR2 FQGTGA. The CDR3 consists of 16 residues. Trimming removed 5 bases from V and 4 bases from J, with 18 bases in between.

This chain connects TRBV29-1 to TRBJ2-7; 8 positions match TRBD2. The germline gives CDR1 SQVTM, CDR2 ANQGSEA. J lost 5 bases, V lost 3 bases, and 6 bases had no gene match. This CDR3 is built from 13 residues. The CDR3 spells CSVDDGRAHEQYF. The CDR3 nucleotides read TGCAGCGTTGACGACGGGAGGGCCCACGAGCAGTACTTC.

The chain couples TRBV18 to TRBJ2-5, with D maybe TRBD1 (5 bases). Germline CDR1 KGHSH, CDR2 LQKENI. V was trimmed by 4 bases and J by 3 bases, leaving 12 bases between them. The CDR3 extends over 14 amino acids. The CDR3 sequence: CASSQSGLEETQYF. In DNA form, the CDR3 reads TGTGCCAGCTCACAGTCAGGGCTTGAAGAGACCCAGTACTTC. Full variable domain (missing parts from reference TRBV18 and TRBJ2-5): NAGVMQNPRHLVRRRGQEARLRCSPMKGHSHVYWYRQLPEEGLKFMVYLQKENIIDESGMPKERFSAEFPKEGPSILRIQQVVRGDSAAYFCASSQSGLEETQYFGPGTRLLVL.

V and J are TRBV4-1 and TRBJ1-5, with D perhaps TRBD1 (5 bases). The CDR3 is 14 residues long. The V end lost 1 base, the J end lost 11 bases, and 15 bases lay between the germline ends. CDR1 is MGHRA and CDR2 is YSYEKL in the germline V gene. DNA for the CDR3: TGCGCCAGCAGCCAAGTAAGTGGTGTAGGGGCCCAGCATTTT. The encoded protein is CASSQVSGVGAQHF.

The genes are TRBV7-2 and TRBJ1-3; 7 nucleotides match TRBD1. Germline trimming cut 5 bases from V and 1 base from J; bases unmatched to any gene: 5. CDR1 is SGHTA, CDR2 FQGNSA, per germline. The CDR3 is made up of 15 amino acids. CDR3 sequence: CASSPHRGSGNTIYF. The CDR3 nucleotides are TGTGCCAGCAGCCCCCACAGGGGATCTGGAAACACCATATATTTT.

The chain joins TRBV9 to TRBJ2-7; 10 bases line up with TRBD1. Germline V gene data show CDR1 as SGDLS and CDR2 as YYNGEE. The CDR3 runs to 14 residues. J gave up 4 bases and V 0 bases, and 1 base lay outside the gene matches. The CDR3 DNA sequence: TGTGCCAGCAGCGTAGGACAGGGGGCGTACGAGCAGTACTTC. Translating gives CASSVGQGAYEQYF.

The CDR3 bases are TGTGCCAGCAGCCTGGACAGTCTCTACAATGAGCAGTTCTTC. Amino acids: CASSLDSLYNEQFF. The chain recombines TRBV4-2 with TRBJ2-1; tentative D call: TRBD1 (6 bases). Germline loops: CDR1 LGHNA, CDR2 YNFKEQ. V lost 4 bases and J 3 bases, leaving 10 bases between the germline ends. The CDR3 totals 14 residues.

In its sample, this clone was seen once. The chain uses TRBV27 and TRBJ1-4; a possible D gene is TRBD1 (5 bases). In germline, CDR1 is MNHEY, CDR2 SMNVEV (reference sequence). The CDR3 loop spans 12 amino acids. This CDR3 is CDWGATNEKLFF. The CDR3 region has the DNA TGTGACTGGGGGGCAACTAATGAAAAACTGTTTTTT.

The CDR3 nucleotides read TGTGCCAGCAGTTACTTCGACAGGGACTATGGCTACACCTTC. Its protein product is CASSYFDRDYGYTF. V and J are TRBV6-2 or TRBV6-3 and TRBJ1-2, with 7 nucleotides matching TRBD1. The V and J ends lost 1 base and 3 bases, in that order; junction bases with no gene match: 2. Germline-derived CDR1 and CDR2 are MNHEY and SVGEGT. There are 14 residues in the CDR3.

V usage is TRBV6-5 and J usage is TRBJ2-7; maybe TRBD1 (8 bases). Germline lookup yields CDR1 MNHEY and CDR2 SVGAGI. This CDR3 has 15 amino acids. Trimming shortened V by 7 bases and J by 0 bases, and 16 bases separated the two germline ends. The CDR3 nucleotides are TGTGCCAGCAACGAACAGGGGGGGAACTCCTACGAGCAGTACTTC. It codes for CASNEQGGNSYEQYF.